Sequencing of this T cell receptor beta chain was carried out in a study of blood T cell repertoires in COVID-19. As for the study in general: The United States, Italy and Spain provided the acute and convalescent COVID-19 samples. The cDNA or gDNA used as material had been derived from T cells, B-cell-depleted T cells, or PBMCs.

The CDR3 spans 15 residues. Trimming took 2 bases from V and 9 from J, leaving 14 bases between them. The V gene's germline CDR1 is LGHDT and CDR2 YNNKEL (reference sequence). In the original analysis: Nucleated cell counts were estimated from reference gene primer amplification. Produced via immunoSEQ multiplex PCR; TCRdb's table is partial and in-frame only. V and J calls and clone size follow that table, whereas D and trimming were derived from the DNA. This sample yields under 350,000 clones, of which 70% to 90% are seen a single time; about 4.5% belongs to the top ten. This chain links TRBV3-1 (or the pseudogene TRBV3-2) with TRBJ1-6, with no clear D. This TCR derives from a man in his fifties or sixties who had recovered from COVID-19. Sequences were obtained from peripheral blood. CDR3: CASSQTRGSISPLHF. The DNA for the CDR3 is TGTGCCAGCAGCCAAACTAGAGGGTCTATTTCACCCCTCCACTTT.